Below, one T cell receptor beta chain is given with its context. Its antigen remains unidentified. This sample was included in a study of beta chain features in type 1 diabetes. CD45RO/CCR7/CD25/CD127/CD95/CD27 sorting isolated CD4+ naive, central memory, regulatory and stem cell-like memory cells. The investigators reverse transcribed all of the isolated RNA, so they sequenced expressed TCRB transcripts. The repertoire was sequenced with immunoSEQ multiplex PCR; TCRdb's copy has only in-frame clones and lacks some. The sample contains about 400,000 clones, roughly 12% of which appear only once. This CDR3 has 15 residues. Trimming shortened V by 3 bases and J by 5 bases, and 18 bases separated the two germline ends. From germline, CDR1 is SGDLS and CDR2 YYNGEE. Study results and limitations: Type 1 diabetes patients had TCRB CDR3s that were shorter (moderately but significantly so) in all four CD4+ subsets. Sequencing from cDNA could over-represent high-TCR-expressing cells. In comparison with healthy donors, patients had naive, central memory and Treg TCRB repertoires that appeared more similar. Insertions at VDJ junctions were less frequent in type 1 diabetes patients. These patients also deleted more nucleotides at the same junctions.

The clonotype was recovered from a woman under 30 with type 1 diabetes. The material sequenced was naive CD4+ T cells from blood. The chain combines TRBV9 with TRBJ2-7, with a weak D call TRBD2 (6 bases). The CDR3 DNA reads TGTGCCAGCAGCGGCAGCGGGTGGGCTGAAGACGAGCAGTACTTC. Amino acid sequence: CASSGSGWAEDEQYF.